This T cell receptor beta chain was recorded in a study of shared clonotypes between healthy human individuals (dated by TCRdb to 2018 to 2021). Concerning the study at large: The cohort included three men and two women between 18 and 49 years of age. For each donor, CD4 naive and CD4 memory were each run on three plates, CD8 naive on two plates, and CD8 memory on one plate. To estimate repertoire size and how much clonotype sharing occurs between individuals, the study deeply sequenced the blood TCR repertoires of roughly 5 healthy adults. Libraries were prepared and TCR repertoires were sequenced by different laboratories using diverse techniques, in order to increase sequencing depth and limit assay-specific biases. Per donor, leukapheresis produced somewhere between about 0.85 and 10 billion PBMCs.

Regarding this clone: No antigen is known for it. No much larger clonotype is one base removed from it; base qualities were not supplied.

Using the deep immunoSEQ assay, multiplex PCR amplified TCR CDR3 regions from genomic DNA. Extracted genomic DNA from each cell subset was spread evenly across all wells of several immunoSEQ 96-well plates, with each plate serving as a replicate. For sorted subsets, 200 ng of genomic DNA, equivalent to 30,000 or so T cell genomes, went into each replicate PCR. The purified libraries were quantified using a Qubit 3.0 fluorometer, sized with a Bioanalyzer 2100, and then quantified again using the KAPA Library Quantification kit. Each immunoSEQ 96-well plate was sequenced on its own single-read 150-cycle Illumina NextSeq 550 flow cell. The study's processing was this. Because the immunoSEQ output held only junctional sequences and lacked quality scores, the filtering could not match the filtering applied to full-length reads. Sequences were annotated with PyIR, a Python wrapper for IgBLAST v1.9, and V/J genes and CDR3 were assigned using IMGT germline references. Reads were filtered out if the reads had weak V/J assignments (E-value above 1e-6), no CDR3, stop codons, out-of-frame junctions, or ambiguous translated residues. A V3J clonotype was defined by an identical inferred V gene, J gene, and CDR3 amino acid sequence. The percentage overlap between two repertoires was calculated by dividing the number of shared unique clonotypes by the size of the smaller repertoire. Repertoire richness was assessed with RTK rarefaction, the Chao1 estimator, and Recon v2.1 estimates of unobserved clonotypes. Generation probabilities for all TCRbeta clonotypes obtained by the gDNA method from a handful of donors were computed using OLGA. TCRdb obtained this table from immuneACCESS and retained in-frame rearrangements with V and J assigned. These tables miss some clones; where compared with another copy, unresolved V genes account for less than half of the shortfall, and the remainder is unexplained. V, J and clone size reflect that table, while D and trimming were determined from the DNA. The table for this sample lists around 510,000 clones; about 96% of them were counted only once. The ten largest make up nearly 0.065% of the sample.

The germline V end is reduced by 7 bases and the J end by 5 bases; junction bases left unmatched: 9. The germline V gene sets CDR1 to MDHEN and CDR2 to SYDVKM. The CDR3, cysteine through phenylalanine, is 16 amino acids long. Here the CDR3 DNA is all that survives: 48 bases in frame from base 1. Broad study findings and their caveats: Naive subsets generally had larger estimated clonotype richness than memory subsets. Clonotypes shared by all four sorted-subset donors showed higher generation probabilities than non-shared clonotypes. Rarefaction of sorted-subset datasets indicated incomplete sequencing despite the large sequencing depth. The small number of donors limited the genetic and exposure-history diversity represented. Sampling was restricted to blood, and TCR repertoires in tissue are likely to differ from TCR repertoires in blood. When a handful of donors were compared, the shared fraction of clonotypes was 5% to 6.5% for naive CD4, less than 4% for naive CD8, roughly 2.3% for memory CD4, and around 0.4% for memory CD8. Pairwise subsampling indicated that sequencing depth was expected to affect the degree of clonotype sharing among donors.

Donors were healthy HIV-negative adults with no recently reported acute infections or vaccinations. Every donor was a Caucasian adult living in Nashville, Tennessee, USA. CD4+ T cells were enriched by magnetic negative selection; naive cells were then positively selected on CD45RA, and the negative fraction formed the memory subset. Blood was obtained by leukapheresis, after which PBMCs were separated by Ficoll-Histopaque density gradient centrifugation and cryopreserved in liquid nitrogen vapor phase. Analytical flow cytometry was used to check the purity and quantity of each magnetically sorted T cell population. From each sorted fraction, genomic DNA was isolated and quantified by UV absorbance on a Nanodrop 2000c.

The sample consisted of naive CD4+ T cells sorted from blood. Taken with the paper, the label for cell subset or site translates to: CD45RA+ positively selected. The sequence derives from a woman in her twenties or thirties in good health. The rearrangement combines TRBV28 with TRBJ2-1, with 12 middle bases fitting TRBD2. The CDR3 region: CASIMGGLAGHNEQFF. DNA sequence: TGTGCCAGCATTATGGGGGGACTAGCGGGTCACAATGAGCAGTTCTTC.